The rows below give T cell receptor beta chains drawn from one sample of a study of shared clonotypes between healthy human individuals. Assay: immunoSEQ multiplex PCR; the TCRdb copy retains only in-frame clones and omits some. The profile covers 2 million to 2.5 million clones, with approximately 94% appearing a single time and 1.7% taken by the ten largest. The sample taken for sequencing was naive CD8+ T cells from PBMCs. The source of these receptors is a man between 18 and 35 years old in good health. Some clones in this sample may be carry-over from other donors' samples. CDR3s include the opening cysteine and the closing phenylalanine or tryptophan. D genes are given only for firm matches. Clone size is given for some rows only: seen once, a few or many times, or a class if the clone is expanded.

>TRBV30|-|-|TRBJ1-1
CAWSQTNTEAFF
TGTGCCTGGTCACAGACGAACACTGAAGCTTTCTTT
>TRBV27|-|once|TRBJ1-1
CASSFGPSRGAFF
TGTGCCAGCAGTTTCGGGCCGAGTAGGGGGGCTTTCTTT
>TRBV28|-|-|TRBJ2-7
CASIGGRGAEQYF
TGTGCCAGCATCGGGGGACGGGGGGCCGAGCAGTACTTC
>TRBV27|TRBD2|-|TRBJ2-1
CASSSHPSGTADEQFF
TGTGCCAGCAGTTCCCACCCTAGCGGCACCGCGGACGAGCAGTTCTTC
>TRBV19|TRBD1|-|TRBJ2-3
CASRPQGYPADTQYF
TGTGCCAGTAGACCACAGGGGTATCCGGCAGATACGCAGTATTTT
>TRBV11-2|TRBD1|once|TRBJ1-1
CASSLAQGASNTEAFF
TGTGCCAGCAGCTTAGCCCAGGGGGCATCGAACACTGAAGCTTTCTTT
>TRBV7-2|-|-|TRBJ2-1
CASSPPDLEQFF
TGTGCCAGCAGCCCCCCGGACCTGGAGCAGTTCTTC
>TRBV6-5|-|-|TRBJ1-2
CASSYSGTDGYTF
TGTGCCAGCAGTTACTCGGGGACGGATGGCTACACCTTC
>TRBV13|-|-|TRBJ2-5
CASSLLGVRGVGTQYF
TGTGCCAGCAGCTTACTCGGCGTTAGGGGGGTAGGGACCCAGTACTTC
>TRBV19|-|-|TRBJ2-1
CASSILRSSYNEQFF
TGTGCCAGTAGTATCCTGAGAAGCTCCTACAATGAGCAGTTCTTC
>TRBV28|TRBD2|once|TRBJ2-7
CASSFSGRHNSYEQYF
TGTGCCAGCAGTTTTAGCGGGAGGCACAACTCCTACGAGCAGTACTTC
>TRBV27|-|-|TRBJ2-7
CASSPPTTRYEQYF
TGTGCCAGCAGTCCCCCGACGACAAGATACGAGCAGTACTTC
>TRBV27|-|-|TRBJ1-5
CASSSVNREPQHF
TGTGCCAGCAGTTCAGTTAACAGGGAGCCCCAGCATTTT
>TRBV10-3|TRBD1|-|TRBJ2-7
CAINPPGQGTYEQYF
TGTGCCATCAACCCACCGGGACAGGGGACCTACGAGCAGTACTTC
>TRBV4-3|-|-|TRBJ2-2
CASSPVRVGQVLANTGELFF
TGCGCCAGCAGCCCCGTAAGGGTGGGGCAGGTCCTAGCGAACACCGGGGAGCTGTTTTTT
>TRBV27|-|-|TRBJ2-1
CATSSGYTYNEQFF
TGTGCCACCTCAAGCGGGTATACCTACAATGAGCAGTTCTTC
>TRBV10-3|TRBD2|-|TRBJ2-2
CAITREGTGELFF
TGTGCCATCACACGGGAGGGTACCGGGGAGCTGTTTTTT
>TRBV6-5|TRBD2|-|TRBJ2-7
CASSYASGSSEQYF
TGTGCCAGCAGTTACGCTAGCGGGAGTAGCGAGCAGTACTTC
>TRBV6-6|TRBD1|once|TRBJ1-1
CASSLQGAREAFF
TGTGCCAGCAGTCTACAGGGGGCCCGTGAAGCTTTCTTT
>TRBV30|-|once|TRBJ1-6
CAWRSRGTRSPLHF
TGTGCCTGGAGGTCGAGGGGGACAAGATCACCCCTCCACTTT
>TRBV7-3|TRBD2|-|TRBJ2-1
CASSLFGGASGSSYNEQFF
TGTGCCAGCAGCTTATTCGGAGGGGCTAGCGGGAGTTCCTACAATGAGCAGTTCTTC
>TRBV15|-|-|TRBJ1-3
CATSRVWRDSGNTIYF
TGTGCCACCAGCAGAGTATGGCGAGACTCTGGAAACACCATATATTTT
>TRBV14|-|-|TRBJ2-2
CASSQDGNTGELFF
TGTGCCAGCAGCCAAGATGGAAACACCGGGGAGCTGTTTTTT
>TRBV11-1|TRBD2|-|TRBJ2-1
CASSVGTSGWRAYNEQFF
TGTGCCAGCAGCGTTGGGACTAGCGGGTGGCGTGCCTACAATGAGCAGTTCTTC
>TRBV28|-|-|TRBJ2-7
CASSPDSPREQYF
TGTGCCAGCAGTCCGGACAGCCCCAGAGAGCAGTACTTC
>TRBV10-1|-|-|TRBJ2-1
CASSETVASRNEQFF
TGCGCCAGCAGTGAGACGGTAGCTTCTCGCAATGAGCAGTTCTTC
>TRBV27|-|-|TRBJ1-5
CASSANQGSNQPQHF
TGTGCCAGCAGTGCAAACCAGGGAAGCAATCAGCCCCAGCATTTT